This T cell receptor beta chain was identified during a study of blood T cell repertoires in COVID-19. Assay used: immunoSEQ multiplex PCR; TCRdb lists only in-frame clones, some missing. This table has approximately 150,000 clones, about 88% appearing once. Sequenced sample: PBMCs or T cells enriched from blood (not recorded which). This receptor was obtained from a human donor with acute COVID-19. The donor label of this sample is uncertain.

Here the CDR3 reads CASSPLSGGPSDTQYF. DNA for the CDR3: TGCGCCAGCAGCCCCTTGTCGGGGGGGCCAAGCGATACGCAGTATTTT. This rearrangement joins TRBV5-1 to TRBJ2-3; 8 positions agree with TRBD2. The V and J ends lost 4 bases and 6 bases, in that order; junction bases with no gene match: 13. The length of the CDR3 is 16 residues. Germline V lookup: CDR1 SGHRS, CDR2 YFSETQ.